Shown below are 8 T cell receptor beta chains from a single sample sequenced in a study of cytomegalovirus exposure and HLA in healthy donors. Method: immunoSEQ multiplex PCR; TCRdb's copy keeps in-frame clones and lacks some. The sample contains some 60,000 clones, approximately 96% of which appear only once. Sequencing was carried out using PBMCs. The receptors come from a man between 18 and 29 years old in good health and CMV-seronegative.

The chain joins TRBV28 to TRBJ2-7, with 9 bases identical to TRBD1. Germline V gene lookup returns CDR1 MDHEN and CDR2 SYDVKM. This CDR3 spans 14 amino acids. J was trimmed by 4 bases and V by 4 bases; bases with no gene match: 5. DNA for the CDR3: TGTGCCAGCAGTTACTGGACAGGGGCGTACGAGCAGTACTTC. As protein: CASSYWTGAYEQYF.

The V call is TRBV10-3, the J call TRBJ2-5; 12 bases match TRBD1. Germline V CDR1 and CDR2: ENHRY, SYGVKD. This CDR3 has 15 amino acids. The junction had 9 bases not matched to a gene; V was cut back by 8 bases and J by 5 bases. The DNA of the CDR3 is TGTGCCATCGGGGGAGGGACAGGGGGCACGGAGACCCAGTACTTC. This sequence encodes CAIGGGTGGTETQYF.

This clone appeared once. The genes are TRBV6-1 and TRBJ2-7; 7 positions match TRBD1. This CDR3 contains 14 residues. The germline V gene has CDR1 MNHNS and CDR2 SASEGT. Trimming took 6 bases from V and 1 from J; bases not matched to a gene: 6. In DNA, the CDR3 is TGTGCCAGCAGCGCTGACAGGGTATCCTACGAGCAGTACTTC. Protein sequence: CASSADRVSYEQYF.

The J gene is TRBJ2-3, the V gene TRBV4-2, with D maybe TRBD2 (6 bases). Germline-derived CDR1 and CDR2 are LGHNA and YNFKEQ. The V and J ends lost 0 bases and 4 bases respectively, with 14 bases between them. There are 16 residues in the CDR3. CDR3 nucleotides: TGTGCCAGCAGCCAAGATGGAACGGGAGTAGCAGATACGCAGTATTTT. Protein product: CASSQDGTGVADTQYF.

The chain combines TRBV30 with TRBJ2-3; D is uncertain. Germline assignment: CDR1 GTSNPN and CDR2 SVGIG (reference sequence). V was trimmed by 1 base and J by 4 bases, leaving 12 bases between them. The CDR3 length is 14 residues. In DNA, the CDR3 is TGTGCCTGGAGTGAGACAAGTCCGGCAGATACGCAGTATTTT. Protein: CAWSETSPADTQYF.

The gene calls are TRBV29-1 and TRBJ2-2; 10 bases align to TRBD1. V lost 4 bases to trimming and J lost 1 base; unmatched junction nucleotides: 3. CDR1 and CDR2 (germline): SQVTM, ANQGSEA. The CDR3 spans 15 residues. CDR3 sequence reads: CSVGTGGLNTGELFF. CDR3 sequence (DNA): TGCAGCGTTGGGACAGGGGGTTTGAACACCGGGGAGCTGTTTTTT.

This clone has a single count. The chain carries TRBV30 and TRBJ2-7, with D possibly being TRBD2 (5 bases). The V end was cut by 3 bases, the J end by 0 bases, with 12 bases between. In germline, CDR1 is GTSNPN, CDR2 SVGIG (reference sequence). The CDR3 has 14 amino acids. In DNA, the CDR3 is TGTGCCTGGAGCCCGTTTGGGAGCTCCTACGAGCAGTACTTC. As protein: CAWSPFGSSYEQYF.

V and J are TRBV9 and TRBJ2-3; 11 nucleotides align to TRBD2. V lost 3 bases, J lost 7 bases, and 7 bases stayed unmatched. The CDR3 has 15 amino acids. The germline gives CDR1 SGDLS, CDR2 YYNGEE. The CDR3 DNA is TGTGCCAGCAGCGCGATAACTAGCGGGAGAAATACGCAGTATTTT. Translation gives CASSAITSGRNTQYF.